Listed below are T cell receptor beta chains from one sample, sequenced in a study of cytomegalovirus exposure and HLA in healthy donors. The method was immunoSEQ multiplex PCR; TCRdb's version includes in-frame clones alone and lacks a portion of them. The sample shows 150,000 to 200,000 clones, approximately 85% of them seen only once. Sequenced input: PBMCs. The receptor source for this set is a man younger than 30 in good health and CMV-seronegative. CDR3s include the opening cysteine and the closing phenylalanine or tryptophan. D genes are given only for firm matches. Rows give clone size only sometimes, using once, few, many, or a class for an expanded clone.

V gene: TRBV9; clone size: NA; J gene: TRBJ2-2; D gene: TRBD2; CDR3 DNA: TGTGCCAGCAGCGTAGCGATGGCTCTAGCGGGACCCGGGGAGCTGTTTTTT; CDR3 protein: CASSVAMALAGPGELFF
V gene: TRBV4-1; clone size: NA; J gene: TRBJ2-7; D gene: NA; CDR3 DNA: TGCGCCAGCAGCGCACTCAGGGGCGAATCCTACGAGCAGTACTTC; CDR3 protein: CASSALRGESYEQYF
V gene: TRBV7-9; clone size: NA; J gene: TRBJ2-7; D gene: TRBD1; CDR3 DNA: TGTGCCAGCAGCTCCGGGGCCGGGACAGGAGCCTACGAGCAGTACTTC; CDR3 protein: CASSSGAGTGAYEQYF
V gene: TRBV29-1; clone size: few; J gene: TRBJ2-3; D gene: TRBD1; CDR3 DNA: TGCAGCGTTGAAGACGGACAGGGGGCATCTGATACGCAGTATTTT; CDR3 protein: CSVEDGQGASDTQYF
V gene: TRBV7-2; clone size: NA; J gene: TRBJ1-2; D gene: TRBD1; CDR3 DNA: TGTGCCAGCAGCTTAGTGGGACAGACCTATGGCTACACCTTC; CDR3 protein: CASSLVGQTYGYTF
V gene: TRBV4-3; clone size: NA; J gene: TRBJ2-3; D gene: TRBD1; CDR3 DNA: TGCGCCAGCAGCAGCGACAGGGTGGGCACAGATACGCAGTATTTT; CDR3 protein: CASSSDRVGTDTQYF
V gene: TRBV7-9; clone size: NA; J gene: TRBJ2-2; D gene: NA; CDR3 DNA: TGTTCCAGCTCCCCCAGGGCCTCGAACACCGGGGAGCTGTTTTTT; CDR3 protein: CSSSPRASNTGELFF
V gene: TRBV11-2; clone size: NA; J gene: TRBJ1-1; D gene: TRBD1; CDR3 DNA: TGTGCCAGCAGCTGGGACAGGTACACTGAAGCTTTCTTT; CDR3 protein: CASSWDRYTEAFF
V gene: TRBV5-1; clone size: NA; J gene: TRBJ2-2; D gene: NA; CDR3 DNA: TGCGCCAGCAGCTTGAAATCGGGATGGACCGGGGAGCTGTTTTTT; CDR3 protein: CASSLKSGWTGELFF
V gene: TRBV30; clone size: few; J gene: TRBJ2-2; D gene: TRBD1; CDR3 DNA: TGTGCCTGGAGTAGGGACAGGGTCGGGGAGCTGTTTTTT; CDR3 protein: CAWSRDRVGELFF
V gene: TRBV7-8; clone size: NA; J gene: TRBJ2-7; D gene: TRBD2; CDR3 DNA: TGTGCCAGCAGCTTAGCGCGGAGTAGCGGGAGTGATGGCGAGCAGTACTTC; CDR3 protein: CASSLARSSGSDGEQYF
V gene: TRBV5-1; clone size: NA; J gene: TRBJ2-5; D gene: NA; CDR3 DNA: TGCGCCAGCAGCTTGGAGGCAGGCACCCAAGAGACCCAGTACTTC; CDR3 protein: CASSLEAGTQETQYF
V gene: TRBV6-6; clone size: NA; J gene: TRBJ1-3; D gene: NA; CDR3 DNA: TGTGCCAGCAGCTCGGGGGACACCATATATTTT; CDR3 protein: CASSSGDTIYF
V gene: TRBV7-8; clone size: NA; J gene: TRBJ1-5; D gene: NA; CDR3 DNA: TGTGCCAGCAGCTTAGACGCAGGGATCAATCAGCCCCAGCATTTT; CDR3 protein: CASSLDAGINQPQHF
V gene: TRBV10-3; clone size: NA; J gene: TRBJ2-3; D gene: NA; CDR3 DNA: TGTGCCATCCGTGAAGAGGCGGCTACGCAGTATTTT; CDR3 protein: CAIREEAATQYF
V gene: TRBV27; clone size: NA; J gene: TRBJ1-4; D gene: TRBD1; CDR3 DNA: TGTGCCAGCAGTTACCGACAGGGAAAACTGTTTTTT; CDR3 protein: CASSYRQGKLFF
V gene: TRBV9; clone size: NA; J gene: TRBJ2-7; D gene: NA; CDR3 DNA: TGTGCCAGCAGCCCATCCTTTGGAGGAACTTACTACGAGCAGTACTTC; CDR3 protein: CASSPSFGGTYYEQYF
V gene: TRBV7-2; clone size: NA; J gene: TRBJ1-4; D gene: NA; CDR3 DNA: TGTGCCAGCAGCTCCCGGACTGGTAATGAAAAACTGTTTTTT; CDR3 protein: CASSSRTGNEKLFF
V gene: TRBV6-1; clone size: NA; J gene: TRBJ1-5; D gene: NA; CDR3 DNA: TGTGCCAGCAGTGATACCCCCAGGTATCAGCCCCAGCATTTT; CDR3 protein: CASSDTPRYQPQHF
V gene: TRBV4-3; clone size: NA; J gene: TRBJ2-1; D gene: TRBD2; CDR3 DNA: TGCGCCAGCAGCCAAGAAGCGGGGGGGCCTTACAATGAGCAGTTCTTC; CDR3 protein: CASSQEAGGPYNEQFF
V gene: TRBV18; clone size: NA; J gene: TRBJ2-7; D gene: TRBD1; CDR3 DNA: TGTGCCAGCTCACCAAAGGCAGGGGGCTACGAGCAGTACTTC; CDR3 protein: CASSPKAGGYEQYF
V gene: TRBV29-1; clone size: NA; J gene: TRBJ1-1; D gene: NA; CDR3 DNA: TGCAGCGTTGTCCAAGAGGGTGAAGCTTTCTTT; CDR3 protein: CSVVQEGEAFF